This T cell receptor beta chain was recorded in a study of PD-1 blockade in classical Hodgkin lymphoma. Sequenced by immunoSEQ multiplex PCR; TCRdb stores in-frame clones only, minus some. The repertoire holds 20,000 to 30,000 clones, 70% to 80% seen once, with approximately 8% in the top ten. Broader study findings: Patients who initiated nivolumab within 1 year of ASCT were excluded. The repertoire differences lack a defined cause, possibly disease activity or prior therapy.

In this sample, this clone turned up a few times. The antigen remains undetermined. Every patient had relapsed following autologous stem cell transplantation, and cohorts differed in brentuximab vedotin exposure. Progressive disease, partial response or complete response was each patient's best response. V lost 8 bases to trimming and J lost 7 bases; unmatched junction nucleotides: 9. CDR3 length: 14 residues. Germline lookup yields CDR1 MNHEY and CDR2 SVGAGI. This receptor was obtained from a human donor with classical Hodgkin lymphoma. Sequencing used peripheral blood mononuclear cells (PBMCs), obtained before the second cycle of nivolumab. This sequence joins TRBV6-5 and TRBJ2-5, with 11 bases matching TRBD2. The CDR3 reads CASRLAGGLGTQYF. The DNA of the CDR3 is TGTGCCAGCCGCTTAGCGGGAGGGTTAGGGACCCAGTACTTC.